The T cell receptor (beta chain) under discussion was sequenced for a study of early T cells in non-severe SARS-CoV-2 infection. Study-wide context: The chains were unpaired, and the sequenced material was bulk RNA from unsorted whole blood. Study results and caveats: Comparison of clonotypes with VDJdb favored anti-spike CD8 responses while missing private and CD4 specificities.

The library protocol tagged individual cDNA molecules with unique molecular identifiers. TCRdb called the 5' RACE reads again in MiXCR, with one record for every CDR3 protein. The table records over 85,000 distinct CDR3 sequences, over 10% of them present only once. This clonotype was counted only a few times. Its antigen is as yet unknown. Germline CDR1 ENHRY, CDR2 SYGVKD. The CDR3 length is 14 residues. V was clipped by 3 bases and J by 1 base, with 9 bases between them. Material: whole blood, obtained at baseline. This receptor was identified in an adult who was a healthcare worker with PCR-confirmed SARS-CoV-2 infection or an uninfected control (not recorded which). The rearrangement uses TRBV10-3 and TRBJ1-1, with a weak D call TRBD1 (5 bases). The CDR3 protein is CAISDGHQNTEAFF. In nucleotides, the CDR3 is TGTGCCATCAGTGACGGACATCAGAACACTGAAGCTTTCTTT.